The entry that follows covers one T cell receptor (beta chain) sequence. Its target antigen remains unknown. It has no much larger one-base neighbor in the sample; base qualities were not kept. Deletion took 2 bases off V and 4 bases off J, with a span of 11 bases between the germline ends. Including the terminal cysteine and phenylalanine, the CDR3 comprises 14 residues. Kept here is only the CDR3 DNA, which spans 42 bases and is read in frame from base 1. From the germline V gene, CDR1 is SGHTA and CDR2 is FQGNSA. This specimen comes from a study of Tregs in tolerant kidney transplant recipients (dated by TCRdb to about 2019). Study-wide context: TCRbeta sequencing was used in the study to identify donor-specific regulatory T cells before combined kidney and bone marrow transplantation, and the identified cells were then tracked after transplant. Several methods of expanding Tregs specific for an allogeneic donor were compared by TCRbeta repertoire sequencing in a few healthy controls.

Thawed PBMCs were FACS-sorted into unstimulated Tregs (CD4+CD25+CD127-), CD4+ non-Tregs (CD4+CD25-), CD4 cells and CD8 cells. Healthy control blood was obtained either as purchased buffy coats or from healthy volunteers. Healthy control blood was processed to PBMCs by Ficoll density gradient and cryopreserved, and patient PBMCs were collected before and after transplant. For TCRbeta CDR3 sequencing, genomic DNA from the sorted cells was extracted using the QIAGEN DNeasy Blood and Tissue Kit. High-throughput TCRbeta CDR3 sequencing was carried out commercially through immunoSEQ, with PCR amplification with bias correction and internal controls included. In the paper's pipeline: A unique productive TCRbeta sequence was defined by the CDR3 nucleotide sequence when primers matched, and otherwise by the CDR3 amino acid sequence together with the Vbeta and Jbeta genes. To correct for sorting error, sequences found in more than one sorted population at a frequency ratio of 2:1 or less were discarded, and the remaining shared sequences were assigned to the population with the higher frequency. A sequence was defined as donor-reactive if the sequence was expanded at least 5-fold in CFSE-low cells compared with unstimulated cells and had a frequency of at least 0.01% in CFSE-low cells. Jensen-Shannon divergence calculated on the top 100 TCRbeta sequences ranked by frequency was used to measure repertoire divergence. When a sample had multiple sequencing runs, each run was corrected for sorting error separately and the runs were then pooled. As stored in TCRdb, this immuneACCESS dataset retains in-frame rearrangements with V and J assigned. A fraction of the clones does not appear; measured against another copy, unresolved V genes explain less than half of the discrepancy, and the remainder lacks a known reason. Clonal size and the V and J genes are those of that table, whereas D and trimming came from the DNA. In this sample the table shows 110,000 or so clones, about 91% of which occur a single time. Of the sample, roughly 0.61% is held by the ten largest clones.

On the study overall, not on this receptor specifically: Expanding Tregs with activated donor B cells appeared to identify the most biologically relevant and donor-specific TCRbeta repertoire. The study was constrained by small patient numbers, and validation of the findings is required in larger populations and under other immunosuppression protocols. Biological reproducibility was not examined directly, but technical replication error appeared to be minimal.

The chain couples TRBV7-2 to TRBJ1-2; 5 matching bases give a weak D call of TRBD1. The source is a human donor in good health. Sequencing input: CD4+ T cells from blood. The CDR3 has the sequence CASSLTGQGYGYTF. The nucleotide sequence is given as TGTGCCAGCAGCTTAACTGGGCAGGGCTATGGCTACACCTTC. When the CDR3 is completed using the reference TRBV7-2 and TRBJ1-2 genes on either side, the full variable domain is GAGVSQSPSNKVTEKGKDVELRCDPISGHTALYWYRQSLGQGLEFLIYFQGNSAPDKSGLPSDRFSAERTGGSVSTLTIQRTQQEDSAVYLCASSLTGQGYGYTFGSGTRLTVV.